The 23 T cell receptor beta chains below were found in one sample sequenced in a study of blood T cell repertoires in COVID-19. Clones were read by immunoSEQ multiplex PCR, and TCRdb kept only the in-frame ones, dropping some. The table records about 48,000 clones, 65% to 90% of them present only once. The sequencing sample was made of peripheral blood. The receptors were gathered from a woman older than 75 with COVID-19, enrolled during active disease.

This clone was found once. The V call is TRBV5-1, the J call TRBJ2-7; possible D gene TRBD1, 6 bases. Deletions cut 1 base from V and 0 bases from J, with 11 bases between. The CDR3 runs to 15 residues. The germline gives CDR1 SGHRS, CDR2 YFSETQ. This CDR3 reads CASSLTGSISYEQYF. CDR3 nucleotides: TGCGCCAGCAGCTTGACAGGGTCCATCTCCTACGAGCAGTACTTC.

The chain combines TRBV19 with TRBJ1-4; 11 bases line up with TRBD1. Germline-derived CDR1 and CDR2 are LNHDA and SQIVND (reference sequence). The CDR3 runs 16 residues. The V gene end was trimmed by 6 bases and the J gene end by 8 bases; junction bases not matched to a gene: 11. CDR3 DNA: TGTGCCAGTAGCCCACCCGGGACAGGGGGTCGAGAAAAACTGTTTTTT. Residues: CASSPPGTGGREKLFF.

This sequence joins TRBV3-1 (or the pseudogene TRBV3-2) and TRBJ2-5, with 14 bases fitting TRBD2. This CDR3 comprises 18 residues. The J segment lost 5 bases and the V segment lost 7 bases, leaving 15 bases of the junction unmatched. Germline V lookup: CDR1 LGHDT, CDR2 YNNKEL (reference sequence). In DNA form, the CDR3 reads TGTGCCAGCACCTCAAGTGGGGGGACTAGCGGGAGTTTTGAGACCCAGTACTTC. Amino acid sequence: CASTSSGGTSGSFETQYF.

V and J are TRBV3-1 (or the pseudogene TRBV3-2) and TRBJ1-5; D uncertain. V lost 0 bases to trimming and J lost 7 bases, with 10 bases between them. CDR1 LGHDT and CDR2 YNNKEL come from the germline V gene (reference sequence). There are 14 residues in the CDR3. The DNA for the CDR3 is TGTGCCAGCAGCCAAGATGGGCGCGGGCAGCCCCAGCATTTT. Amino acids: CASSQDGRGQPQHF.

This chain connects TRBV24-1 to TRBJ1-4; 10 bases are shared with TRBD1. CDR1 and CDR2 from the germline V gene are KGHDR and SFDVKD. The V and J ends lost 4 bases and 6 bases, in that order; junction bases with no gene match: 4. The CDR3 spans 15 residues. CDR3 coding DNA: TGTGCCACCAGTGACCCCGGGACAGGGGATGAAAAACTGTTTTTT. Its protein is CATSDPGTGDEKLFF.

This clone was seen more than once but under ten times. The rearrangement links TRBV11-2 to TRBJ2-5; 14 positions match TRBD2. V trimming: 8 bases; J trimming: 5 bases; junction bases outside the gene matches: 7. The CDR3 is made up of 15 amino acids. CDR1 and CDR2 from the germline V gene are SGHAT and FQNNGV. CDR3 residues: CASATSGGARETQYF. The CDR3 DNA sequence: TGTGCCAGCGCGACTAGCGGGGGGGCAAGGGAGACCCAGTACTTC.

This clone appeared once. This chain uses TRBV2 with TRBJ1-3; D uncertain. Per germline, CDR1 SNHLY and CDR2 FYNNEI. Trimming removed 7 bases at V and 0 bases at J, with 10 bases between. This CDR3 is built from 14 residues. The CDR3 nucleotides read TGTGCCAGCACCGAGCCACGCTCTGGAAACACCATATATTTT. Amino acids: CASTEPRSGNTIYF. The full variable domain, its missing parts supplied by reference TRBV2 and TRBJ1-3, is EPEVTQTPSHQVTQMGQEVILRCVPISNHLYFYWYRQILGQKVEFLVSFYNNEISEKSEIFDDQFSVERPDGSNFTLKIRSTKLEDSAMYFCASTEPRSGNTIYFGEGSWLTVV.

The chain uses TRBV7-9 and TRBJ2-5, with D uncertain. This CDR3 has 11 amino acids. Per germline, CDR1 SEHNR and CDR2 FQNEAQ (reference sequence). V was trimmed by 0 bases and J by 7 bases, leaving 3 bases between them. Here the CDR3 reads CASSLALTQYF. The CDR3 nucleotides are TGTGCCAGCAGCTTAGCACTGACCCAGTACTTC.

The chain employs TRBV13 and TRBJ1-2; tentative D call: TRBD1 (6 bases). Germline V gene lookup returns CDR1 PRHDT and CDR2 FYEKMQ (reference sequence). Trimming removed 2 bases at V and 4 bases at J, with 11 bases between. The CDR3 runs to 14 residues. CDR3 sequence reads: CASSLKAGVYGYTF. The CDR3 nucleotides are TGTGCCAGCAGCTTAAAAGCAGGGGTCTATGGCTACACCTTC.

The chain has TRBV5-1 and TRBJ1-1; D is perhaps TRBD1 (5 bases). Trimming took off 3 bases at V and 4 bases at J, with 22 bases between the two ends. Germline V gene data show CDR1 as SGHRS and CDR2 as YFSETQ. This CDR3 contains 17 residues. The CDR3 region has the DNA TGCGCCAGCAGCTGGCAGGCAGGGCGTCTAGGAAGCACTGAAGCTTTCTTT. Residues: CASSWQAGRLGSTEAFF.

V usage is TRBV4-2 and J usage is TRBJ1-4; D ambiguous. V lost 4 bases, J lost 3 bases, and 9 bases lay in between. CDR1 and CDR2 from the germline V gene are LGHNA and YNFKEQ. The CDR3 totals 14 residues. CDR3 region: CASSLGGANEKLFF. In nucleotides, the CDR3 is TGTGCCAGCAGCCTTGGCGGGGCTAATGAAAAACTGTTTTTT.

V gene TRBV24-1 combines with J gene TRBJ1-2; the match to TRBD1 covers 7 bases. Germline values: CDR1 KGHDR, CDR2 SFDVKD. J was trimmed by 0 bases and V by 5 bases; bases with no gene match: 5. This CDR3 comprises 15 residues. The chain's CDR3 is CATSAPGQPNYGYTF. CDR3 sequence (DNA): TGTGCCACCAGTGCTCCGGGACAGCCTAACTATGGCTACACCTTC.

The genes are TRBV7-9 and TRBJ1-1; 7 bases are shared with TRBD1. The V and J ends lost 5 bases and 1 base, in that order; junction bases with no gene match: 7. The CDR3 extends over 15 amino acids. From germline, CDR1 is SEHNR and CDR2 FQNEAQ (reference sequence). This chain's CDR3 is CASSPHRGKNTEAFF. The CDR3 DNA reads TGTGCCAGCAGCCCCCACAGGGGAAAGAACACTGAAGCTTTCTTT. Full variable domain (missing parts from reference TRBV7-9 and TRBJ1-1): DTGVSQNPRHKITKRGQNVTFRCDPISEHNRLYWYRQTLGQGPEFLTYFQNEAQLEKSRLLSDRFSAERPKGSFSTLEIQRTEQGDSAMYLCASSPHRGKNTEAFFGQGTRLTVV.

The table lists this clone with a count of one. The genes are TRBV24-1 and TRBJ2-5; 9 positions agree with TRBD2. The CDR3 runs 14 residues. Unmatched junction bases numbered 5, after V lost 6 bases and J lost 4 bases. Germline CDR1 is KGHDR and CDR2 is SFDVKD. The CDR3 DNA reads TGTGCCACCAGTCGGGGGACTAGCAGAGAGACCCAGTACTTC. Its protein product is CATSRGTSRETQYF.

The chain joins TRBV6-1 to TRBJ1-1; the D is unclear. V was trimmed by 2 bases and J by 1 base, leaving 8 bases between them. The CDR3 loop spans 14 amino acids. The V gene's germline CDR1 is MNHNS and CDR2 SASEGT. The CDR3: CASSEWAPNTEAFF. The CDR3 DNA sequence: TGTGCCAGCAGTGAATGGGCACCGAACACTGAAGCTTTCTTT.

The chain links TRBV10-2 to TRBJ2-1, with D possibly being TRBD2 (5 bases). The CDR3 contains 14 residues. The germline V gene has CDR1 WSHSY and CDR2 SAAADI. The germline V and J ends were trimmed by 6 bases and 4 bases, with 13 bases remaining between them. The CDR3 protein is CASRAASSYNEQFF. In DNA, the CDR3 is TGCGCCAGCAGGGCGGCTAGCTCTTACAATGAGCAGTTCTTC.

The rearrangement uses TRBV18 and TRBJ2-7; tentative D call: TRBD1 (5 bases). The V and J ends lost 5 bases and 4 bases respectively, with 9 bases between them. The CDR3 contains 12 residues. CDR1 KGHSH and CDR2 LQKENI come from the germline V gene. The DNA for the CDR3 is TGTGCCAGCTCAGCCGACAGATACGAGCAGTACTTC. Translating it yields CASSADRYEQYF.

The chain uses TRBV5-1 and TRBJ1-2; D is perhaps TRBD1 (6 bases). Germline CDR1 is SGHRS and CDR2 is YFSETQ. V gave up 4 bases and J gave up 5 bases, with 12 bases separating them. The CDR3 is 13 residues long. CDR3 in DNA: TGCGCCAGCAGCATCGGACAGAGATATGGCTACACCTTC. Amino acids: CASSIGQRYGYTF.

The chain combines TRBV27 with TRBJ1-1; D ambiguous. V was trimmed by 7 bases and J by 6 bases, leaving 15 bases between them. CDR3 length equals 13 residues. Germline-derived CDR1 and CDR2 are MNHEY and SMNVEV (reference sequence). CDR3 in amino acids: CASTRSFTAEAFF. The CDR3, as DNA: TGTGCCAGCACCCGGTCTTTCACCGCTGAAGCTTTCTTT.

The chain joins TRBV28 to TRBJ1-5, with a possible D match to TRBD1 (6 bases). The germline V gene has CDR1 MDHEN and CDR2 SYDVKM. Deletions cut 5 bases from V and 7 bases from J, with 15 bases between. CDR3 length: 14 amino acids. As DNA, the CDR3 is TGTGCCAGCAGTGGGGGTCTTAGGGGGCAGCCCCAGCATTTT. It encodes CASSGGLRGQPQHF.

This chain joins TRBV27 and TRBJ2-7, with 9 nucleotides matching TRBD1. Trimming at V came to 3 bases and at J to 4 bases, leaving 4 bases not matched to a gene. CDR1 MNHEY and CDR2 SMNVEV come from the germline V gene (reference sequence). This CDR3 spans 14 amino acids. The CDR3 DNA reads as TGTGCCAGCAGTTTTTTGGACAGGGGATACGAGCAGTACTTC. This gives the protein CASSFLDRGYEQYF.

The rearrangement joins TRBV19 to TRBJ2-2; a weak D match, TRBD1 (5 bases). The CDR3 has 14 residues. The germline CDR1 and CDR2 sequences are LNHDA and SQIVND (reference sequence). The ends were cut back, 5 bases at V and 4 bases at J, with 11 bases in the middle. The CDR3 spells CASSFQGSTGELFF. As DNA, the CDR3 is TGTGCCAGTAGTTTCCAGGGTAGCACCGGGGAGCTGTTTTTT.

The rearrangement joins TRBV13 to TRBJ2-7; TRBD2 is a possible D gene (5 bases). Looked up from germline, CDR1 is PRHDT and CDR2 is FYEKMQ (reference sequence). Trimming took 3 bases from V and 2 from J, leaving 5 bases between them. The CDR3 contains 12 residues. DNA for the CDR3: TGTGCCAGCAGCTTGCGGGCCTACGAGCAGTACTTC. Amino acids: CASSLRAYEQYF.